This T cell receptor beta chain was identified in a study of human T cells and chemical hapten exposure. Study-wide points: Expanded TCRs made up significantly more big CDR3 similarity clusters than controls did.

TCRdb redid the calling of the RACE reads with MiXCR, one entry per CDR3 protein. The sample comprises roughly 92,000 distinct CDR3 sequences, approximately 10% of which are singletons, and 2.5% to 4% rests with the top ten. This clonotype was observed at least ten times. Its antigen is unidentified. The CDR3 consists of 14 residues. Described time point: patch test 2, 6 weeks after DPC sensitization. Treatment in this sample: therapeutic diphenylcyclopropenone sensitization with weekly scalp DPC. Total RNA was isolated from whole blood that had not been fractionated. The receptor comes from a woman aged 40 to 50 with alopecia areata. Some clones in this sample may be carry-over from other donors' samples. Specimen: whole blood, collected in connection with sensitization to the hapten diphenylcyclopropenone (DPC). This sequence joins TRBV21-1 and TRBJ2-7. TRBV21-1 is described as a pseudogene. The CDR3 is CASSNTHVSYEQYF. The CDR3 DNA sequence: TGTGCCAGCAGCAACACCCATGTCTCCTACGAGCAGTACTTC.